The 15 T cell receptor beta chains reported below all come from one sample, sequenced in a study of sequential checkpoint blockade in melanoma (dated by TCRdb to the late 2010s). Library preparation employed the immunoSEQ multiplex PCR assay. This is the immuneACCESS table as TCRdb keeps it, with only in-frame sequences that have V and J called. A part of the clones is gone; compared with another copy, unresolved V genes explain less than half, and the rest is unexplained. This sample has under 7,000 clones in its table, and about 24% of those were observed once. Of the sample, over 8% falls within the top ten clones. Per the publication, the treatment or condition label means: randomized to nivolumab then ipilimumab (arm A) or the reverse (arm B). The specimen was tumor tissue (inferred from file names), collected from a patient given nivolumab and ipilimumab in sequence. Receptors were obtained from a human donor with melanoma.

V gene TRBV28 combines with J gene TRBJ1-2, with D perhaps matching TRBD1 (6 bases). Germline CDR1 is MDHEN and CDR2 is SYDVKM. V lost 4 bases to trimming and J lost 4 bases, with 10 bases between them. This CDR3 spans 13 amino acids. In DNA, the CDR3 is TGTGCCAGCAGTTGGGGGGCATCCTATGGCTACACCTTC. This gives the protein CASSWGASYGYTF.

In this sample, this clone turned up many times. The J gene is TRBJ1-2, the V gene TRBV11-3; D is undetermined. This CDR3 region has 14 residues. Germline V lookup: CDR1 SGHNT, CDR2 YENEEA. V was shortened by 5 bases and J by 3 bases, with 13 bases between the two germline ends. DNA of the CDR3: TGTGCCAGCAGCCGTTCCGGGAGATACTATGGCTACACCTTC. It is translated as CASSRSGRYYGYTF.

This chain uses TRBV15 with TRBJ2-7; the D is unclear. The germline V and J ends were trimmed by 0 bases and 6 bases, with 12 bases remaining between them. The CDR3 loop spans 14 amino acids. Germline V lookup: CDR1 LNHNV, CDR2 YYDKDF (reference sequence). CDR3 nucleotides: TGTGCCACCAGCAGAGATCATGGGCAGATCGAGCAGTACTTC. It yields the protein CATSRDHGQIEQYF.

This clone was detected only a few times. This chain's CDR3 is CASSLYRGGSYEQYF. Written as DNA, the CDR3 is TGTGCCAGCAGTTTATATCGGGGGGGCTCCTACGAGCAGTACTTC. The chain joins TRBV28 to TRBJ2-7; 8 nucleotides agree with TRBD2. The CDR3 is 15 amino acids. Trimming at V came to 1 base and at J to 0 bases, leaving 2 bases not matched to a gene. CDR1 is MDHEN, CDR2 SYDVKM, per germline. Using reference TRBV28 and TRBJ2-7 for the parts outside the CDR3, the full variable domain is DVKVTQSSRYLVKRTGEKVFLECVQDMDHENMFWYRQDPGLGLRLIYFSYDVKMKEKGDIPEGYSVSREKKERFSLILESASTNQTSMYLCASSLYRGGSYEQYFGPGTRLTVT.

The chain links TRBV11-3 to TRBJ1-2, with TRBD1 identical over 9 bases. The germline V gene encodes CDR1 SGHNT and CDR2 YENEEA. This CDR3 spans 14 amino acids. The V gene end was trimmed by 3 bases and the J gene end by 6 bases; junction bases not matched to a gene: 5. The CDR3 region is CASSLRQGDHGYTF. The CDR3 DNA follows: TGTGCCAGCAGCTTGCGACAGGGGGATCATGGCTACACCTTC.

This clone was seen ten or more times. The chain couples TRBV11-3 to TRBJ1-2; 8 bases fit TRBD1. J gave up 1 base and V 3 bases, and 19 bases lay outside the gene matches. This CDR3 spans 20 amino acids. Germline assignment: CDR1 SGHNT and CDR2 YENEEA. The CDR3 sequence: CASSFPFGQGGWWSNYGYTF. DNA for the CDR3: TGTGCCAGCAGCTTCCCCTTTGGACAGGGAGGATGGTGGAGTAACTATGGCTACACCTTC.

This clone appeared a few times. V usage is TRBV10-2 and J usage is TRBJ2-7; tentative D call: TRBD2 (5 bases). Germline CDR1 and CDR2: WSHSY and SAAADI. This CDR3 comprises 16 residues. Trimming pared 3 bases from V and 2 bases from J, leaving 17 bases between. The CDR3 here is CASSDIRGTDTYEQYF. CDR3 coding DNA: TGCGCCAGCAGTGACATTCGGGGAACCGATACCTACGAGCAGTACTTC.

The chain employs TRBV28 and TRBJ2-3; D perhaps matches TRBD1 (6 bases). CDR3 length: 20 amino acids. CDR1 is MDHEN and CDR2 is SYDVKM in the germline V gene. V was cut by 4 bases and J by 2 bases, with 28 bases left in between. The CDR3 sequence: CASSSQGRWAPNRYTDTQYF. The CDR3 DNA reads TGTGCCAGCAGTTCACAGGGCCGGTGGGCACCCAACAGATACACAGATACGCAGTATTTT.

This sequence joins TRBV10-2 and TRBJ2-3; D remains unclear. Germline CDR1 reads WSHSY; CDR2 reads SAAADI. V was pared by 2 bases and J by 1 base, with 13 bases between. This CDR3 contains 16 residues. CDR3 nucleotide sequence: TGCGCCAGCAGTGAGCTTGGCTACCGACGCACAGATACGCAGTATTTT. Translating gives CASSELGYRRTDTQYF.

This chain joins TRBV5-1 and TRBJ2-7, with D perhaps TRBD1 or TRBD2 (5 bases each). Trimming cost V 5 bases and J 0 bases, with 18 bases left between them. Germline-derived CDR1 and CDR2 are SGHRS and YFSETQ. The CDR3 contains 16 residues. In DNA form, the CDR3 reads TGCGCCAGCAGGGGTGAGGGGTTTCCCAGCTCCTACGAGCAGTACTTC. Translating it yields CASRGEGFPSSYEQYF.

This chain connects TRBV11-3 to TRBJ2-1; 8 positions agree with TRBD2. This CDR3 contains 16 residues. The germline V gene encodes CDR1 SGHNT and CDR2 YENEEA. J gave up 4 bases and V 5 bases, and 10 bases lay outside the gene matches. DNA for the CDR3: TGTGCCAGCAGCCCCCTTCGCGGGAGGCTTTACAATGAGCAGTTCTTC. This codes for CASSPLRGRLYNEQFF.

The CDR3 loop is CASSLTWDRSSYEQYF. The CDR3 coding sequence is TGTGCCAGCAGCCTAACATGGGACAGGAGCTCCTACGAGCAGTACTTC. The chain has TRBV11-3 and TRBJ2-7, with 8 bases that match TRBD1. The trim removed 5 bases at V and 0 bases at J, leaving 9 bases unmatched. The CDR3 extends over 16 amino acids. Per germline, CDR1 SGHNT and CDR2 YENEEA.

This clone was counted a few times. The chain has TRBV30 and TRBJ2-2; the match to TRBD1 covers 9 bases. V gave up 0 bases and J gave up 6 bases; unmatched junction bases: 8. CDR1 GTSNPN and CDR2 SVGIG come from the germline V gene (reference sequence). The CDR3 covers 16 residues. The CDR3 DNA reads TGTGCCTGGAGTGTAGGTCTGACAGGGGGGGCCGGGGAGCTGTTTTTT. Translating it yields CAWSVGLTGGAGELFF. Complete variable domain (other parts from reference TRBV30 and TRBJ2-2): SQTIHQWPATLVQPVGSPLSLECTVEGTSNPNLYWYRQAAGRGLQLLFYSVGIGQISSEVPQNLSASRPQDRQFILSSKKLLLSDSGFYLCAWSVGLTGGAGELFFGEGSRLTVL.

V gene TRBV28 combines with J gene TRBJ1-5; D call uncertain. Trimming left V 9 bases short and J 1 base short, with 7 bases between. The CDR3 consists of 12 residues. From germline, CDR1 is MDHEN and CDR2 SYDVKM. The CDR3 is CASTASNQPQHF. CDR3 coding DNA: TGTGCCAGTACAGCGAGCAATCAGCCCCAGCATTTT. The variable domain in full, with the rest retrieved from reference TRBV28 and TRBJ1-5, is DVKVTQSSRYLVKRTGEKVFLECVQDMDHENMFWYRQDPGLGLRLIYFSYDVKMKEKGDIPEGYSVSREKKERFSLILESASTNQTSMYLCASTASNQPQHFGDGTRLSIL.

This clone was found a few times. CDR3 sequence reads: CASSPQGNYGYTF. The DNA of the CDR3 is TGTGCCAGCAGTCCACAGGGGAACTATGGCTACACCTTC. This chain connects TRBV6-8 to TRBJ1-2, with 7 bases aligning to TRBD1. Germline V gives CDR1 MNHGY, CDR2 SAAAGT. The CDR3 is 13 amino acids. The junction had 2 bases not matched to a gene; V was cut back by 5 bases and J by 2 bases.